This is a list of T cell receptor beta chains from one sample in a study of prognosis after radiotherapy for stage I lung cancer. TCRdb ran MiXCR on the multiplex PCR reads and lists one entry per CDR3 protein. Among roughly 9,000 distinct CDR3 sequences listed, approximately 60% were seen once. Source: PBMCs, taken before or after stereotactic body radiation therapy (not recorded which). The receptors shown here come from a donor aged 50 or older with non-small cell lung cancer. Each CDR3 is given with its conserved first and last residue. Each record gives: D gene, clone size, V gene, J gene, CDR3 protein, CDR3 DNA. D genes are given only for firm matches. Clone size is given for some rows only: seen once, a few or many times, or a class if the clone is expanded.

-	-	TRBV30	TRBJ1-5	CAWSTGQSNQPQHF	TGTGCCTGGAGTACAGGACAGAGCAATCAGCCCCAGCATTTT
-	many	TRBV19	TRBJ2-3	CASSKGQGTQYF	TGTGCCAGTAGTAAGGGCCAGGGTACGCAGTATTTT
-	many	TRBV4-2	TRBJ1-1	CASSQGQGEAFF	TGTGCCAGCAGCCAAGGCCAGGGGGAAGCTTTCTTT
TRBD2	many	TRBV7-9	TRBJ2-5	CASRIRGGTASGPTQETQYF	TGTGCCAGCAGAATCCGGGGGGGGACGGCTAGCGGGCCCACCCAAGAGACCCAGTACTTC
-	-	TRBV15	TRBJ2-3	CATWTEADTQYF	TGTGCCACCTGGACAGAGGCAGATACGCAGTATTTT
TRBD2	medium-sized	TRBV12-5	TRBJ2-1	CASGGPPNGTSGTASSYNEQFF	TGTGCTAGTGGTGGGCCCCCTAACGGGACTAGCGGGACCGCTAGCTCCTACAATGAGCAGTTCTTC
-	few	TRBV5-1	TRBJ2-1	CASSPRGVYEQFF	TGCGCCAGCAGCCCCAGGGGGGTCTATGAGCAGTTCTTC
TRBD1	-	TRBV7-2	TRBJ2-2	CAWNRQGVNTGELFF	TGTGCCTGGAACCGACAGGGGGTGAACACCGGGGAGCTGTTTTTT
-	-	TRBV30	TRBJ1-5	CAWMSSNQPQHF	TGTGCCTGGATGAGTAGCAATCAGCCCCAGCATTTT
TRBD1	-	TRBV27	TRBJ2-7	CASSGQGAWYEQYF	TGTGCCAGCAGTGGACAGGGTGCTTGGTACGAGCAGTACTTC
-	medium-sized	TRBV28	TRBJ2-7	CASSPLQGRRYEQYF	TGTGCCAGCAGTCCCCTTCAGGGTAGGAGGTACGAGCAGTACTTC
-	medium-sized	TRBV28	TRBJ1-5	CASCGGPDQPQHF	TGTGCCAGCTGTGGGGGTCCCGATCAGCCCCAGCATTTT
-	-	TRBV27	TRBJ2-5	CASSLTWQETQYF	TGTGCCAGCAGTTTAACGTGGCAAGAGACCCAGTACTTC
TRBD1	-	TRBV28	TRBJ2-2	CASSLSFGTVNTGELFF	TGTGCCAGCAGTTTGAGTTTCGGGACAGTCAACACCGGGGAGCTGTTTTTT
TRBD2	medium-sized	TRBV28	TRBJ2-6	CASSPPPGLAPGANVLTF	TGTGCCAGCAGTCCGCCTCCGGGACTAGCCCCTGGGGCCAACGTCCTGACTTTC
-	-	TRBV29-1	TRBJ2-7	CIAQLPGWYEQYF	TGCATCGCCCAACTTCCCGGATGGTACGAGCAGTACTTC
-	-	TRBV6-1	TRBJ2-7	CASSELRVPYEQYF	TGTGCCAGCAGTGAATTAAGGGTCCCCTACGAGCAGTACTTC
TRBD1	-	TRBV30	TRBJ2-1	CAWSAGGNEQFF	TGTGCCTGGAGTGCAGGGGGCAATGAGCAGTTCTTC
-	-	TRBV27	TRBJ1-1	CASSPTRLGENTEAFF	TGTGCCAGCAGTCCGACGCGACTGGGTGAAAACACTGAAGCTTTCTTT
-	-	TRBV7-2	TRBJ2-1	CASSYSSHNEQFF	TGTGCCAGCAGCTACTCCTCCCACAATGAGCAGTTCTTC
-	few	TRBV7-3	TRBJ1-6	CASSLTGDNSPLHF	TGTGCCAGCAGCTTAACAGGAGATAATTCACCCCTCCACTTT
-	-	TRBV6-1	TRBJ2-3	CASSPLGCSCSDTQYF	TGTGCCAGCAGCCCCCTGGGGTGTTCCTGTTCAGATACGCAGTATTTT
TRBD1	medium-sized	TRBV28	TRBJ1-1	CASSLPGQYTEAFF	TGTGCCAGCAGTTTACCGGGACAGTACACTGAAGCTTTCTTT
TRBD1	medium-sized	TRBV20-1	TRBJ2-7	CSVAIPGQGSRSGYEQYF	TGCAGTGTCGCGATTCCGGGACAGGGGAGTCGGTCGGGCTACGAGCAGTACTTC
-	many	TRBV5-5	TRBJ2-3	CASSFTVADTQYF	TGTGCCAGCAGCTTCACGGTGGCCGATACGCAGTATTTT
TRBD1	medium-sized	TRBV10-2	TRBJ1-2	CASSESRQGLGYTF	TGCGCCAGCAGTGAGTCTCGACAGGGCCTGGGCTACACCTTC
TRBD1	medium-sized	TRBV5-1	TRBJ2-1	CASSWTGGSYNEQFF	TGCGCCAGCAGCTGGACAGGGGGCTCCTACAATGAGCAGTTCTTC
-	-	TRBV12-3/TRBV12-4	TRBJ2-2	CASSLQGMGGELFF	TGTGCCAGCAGTTTACAGGGGATGGGCGGGGAGCTGTTTTTT
-	medium-sized	TRBV20-1	TRBJ2-7	CSAPPEYEQYF	TGCAGTGCCCCACCAGAATACGAGCAGTACTTC
-	medium-sized	TRBV5-1	TRBJ2-3	CASSSTDTQYF	TGCGCCAGCAGCTCCACAGATACGCAGTATTTT
TRBD1	few	TRBV5-1	TRBJ2-5	CASGPGTGRQETQYF	TGCGCCAGCGGCCCTGGGACAGGCAGACAAGAGACCCAGTACTTC
-	many	TRBV4-1	TRBJ1-5	CASSQGEGSNQPQHF	TGCGCCAGCAGCCAAGGTGAGGGGAGCAATCAGCCCCAGCATTTT
-	-	TRBV6-1	TRBJ1-1	CASGLAGGGNTEAFF	TGTGCCAGCGGCTTGGCCGGGGGAGGGAACACTGAAGCTTTCTTT
-	-	TRBV28	TRBJ2-3	CASSTPSTDTQYF	TGTGCCAGCAGTACCCCTAGCACAGATACGCAGTATTTT
-	many	TRBV29-1	TRBJ2-4	CSATTARAGSTKNIQYF	TGCAGCGCAACGACAGCTCGTGCGGGTTCTACCAAAAACATTCAGTACTTC
-	-	TRBV6-1	TRBJ2-7	CASRNRDSYEQYF	TGTGCCAGCAGAAACAGGGACTCCTACGAGCAGTACTTC
-	-	TRBV11-3	TRBJ2-1	CASSLSGSYNEQFF	TGTGCCAGCAGTCTGAGCGGGTCCTACAATGAGCAGTTCTTC
-	-	TRBV19	TRBJ1-1	CASSSAGVSMNTEAFF	TGTGCCAGTAGTTCCGCGGGAGTATCTATGAACACTGAAGCTTTCTTT
-	medium-sized	TRBV29-1	TRBJ1-2	CSATIIQRHF	TGCAGCGCCACTATCATCCAGCGGCACTTC
-	medium-sized	TRBV11-2	TRBJ1-1	CASSLVGDTEAFF	TGTGCCAGCAGCTTAGTGGGGGACACTGAAGCTTTCTTT
-	-	TRBV20-1	TRBJ2-1	CSGLADSSYNEQFF	TGCAGTGGGCTCGCCGATAGCTCCTACAATGAGCAGTTCTTC
-	medium-sized	TRBV19	TRBJ1-2	CASSSEDSYGYTF	TGTGCCAGTAGTTCAGAGGACAGCTATGGCTACACCTTC
-	medium-sized	TRBV6-5	TRBJ2-2	CASKLANTGELFF	TGTGCCAGCAAACTCGCGAACACCGGGGAGCTGTTTTTT
-	large	TRBV7-2	TRBJ1-1	CASSPDSTEAFF	TGTGCCAGCAGTCCCGACTCGACTGAAGCTTTCTTT
-	once	TRBV7-7	TRBJ2-7	CASSFSRSAEQYF	TGTGCTAGCAGCTTTAGCAGGTCCGCCGAGCAGTACTTC
TRBD2	many	TRBV7-9	TRBJ2-1	CASSASGTRYNEQFF	TGTGCCAGCAGCGCCTCCGGGACTAGATACAATGAGCAGTTCTTC
-	-	TRBV30	TRBJ1-2	CAWSLTGNYGYTF	TGTGCCTGGAGTTTGACGGGGAACTATGGCTACACCTTC
TRBD2	-	TRBV24-1	TRBJ2-3	CATAGTSGRTDTQYF	TGTGCCACCGCCGGGACTAGCGGGAGGACAGATACGCAGTATTTT
-	-	TRBV7-3	TRBJ2-3	CASSSYGQRTDTQYF	TGTGCCAGCAGCTCTTACGGACAGCGCACAGATACGCAGTATTTT
TRBD1	medium-sized	TRBV19	TRBJ1-5	CATQSGTGVNQPQHF	TGTGCCACCCAGTCCGGGACAGGGGTCAATCAGCCCCAGCATTTT
-	-	TRBV20-1	TRBJ1-6	CSARSTPGTHRGRGYNSPLHF	TGCAGTGCTAGATCCACTCCCGGGACCCATAGGGGTAGGGGGTATAATTCACCCCTCCACTTT
-	-	TRBV6-6	TRBJ2-7	CASSYSQPGSSYYQYF	TGTGCCAGCAGTTACTCGCAGCCGGGGAGCTCCTACTATCAGTACTTC
TRBD2	-	TRBV6-2/TRBV6-3	TRBJ2-3	CASSAGTITDTQYF	TGTGCCAGCAGTGCCGGGACTATAACAGATACGCAGTATTTT